Listed below are T cell receptor beta chains from one sample, sequenced in a study of T cells in localized non-small cell lung cancer. Repertoires were generated with immunoSEQ multiplex PCR, while TCRdb's copy carries only in-frame clones and drops some. The sample shows 86,000 or so clones, 80% to 90% of them seen only once. Sample: peripheral blood, taken before any cancer treatment. All receptors come from a man aged 40 to 70 with stage I lung adenocarcinoma. Each CDR3 is given with its conserved first and last residue. Clone size is stated in some rows and not others, as once, few, many or a class when expanded.

size	length	V	J	CDR3
once	15	TRBV11-2	TRBJ2-7	CASRPISGRPYEQYF
once	13	TRBV7-2	TRBJ2-5	CASSYAGAETQYF
NA	17	TRBV14	TRBJ2-2	CASSQGTVGRRAGELFF
NA	14	TRBV6-5	TRBJ2-7	CASSTRDRAYEQYF
NA	16	TRBV10-3	TRBJ2-2	CAISELLAGVTGELFF
NA	12	TRBV7-9	TRBJ2-7	CASSLERGEQYF
NA	20	TRBV28	TRBJ1-1	CASSLSDWARTVPLNTEAFF
NA	18	TRBV7-2	TRBJ1-5	CASSRRGWQGGSNQPQHF
NA	13	TRBV7-2	TRBJ1-1	CASSPTGDTEAFF
NA	16	TRBV7-2	TRBJ2-6	CASSPGTGRRANVLTF
NA	14	TRBV2	TRBJ2-3	CASTPGPSTDTQYF
NA	16	TRBV18	TRBJ2-7	CASSPRGQGPSYEQYF
few	13	TRBV11-3	TRBJ2-5	CASSLDSKETQYF